The rows below give T cell receptor beta chains drawn from one sample of a study of blood T cell repertoires in COVID-19. Sequencing used immunoSEQ multiplex PCR; TCRdb keeps in-frame clones, though not all of them. Seen here are about 360,000 clones, more than 65% observed once, and the top ten hold more than 1%. The sample consisted of peripheral blood. All receptors derive from a human donor with acute or convalescent COVID-19. The donor label of this sample is uncertain. CDR3s include the opening cysteine and the closing phenylalanine or tryptophan. The D gene is left open where the match is weak. Expanded clones are given a class, and other clones once, few, many or no size at all.

j_call | d_call | clone_size | v_call | cdr3_aa | cdr3_nt
TRBJ1-2 | NA | NA | TRBV11-2 | CASSPSQEYGYTF | TGTGCCAGCAGCCCATCCCAGGAATATGGCTACACCTTC
TRBJ2-1 | NA | NA | TRBV15 | CATGAVLNNEQFF | TGTGCCACTGGGGCTGTTTTAAACAATGAGCAGTTCTTC
TRBJ1-1 | TRBD1 | NA | TRBV7-2 | CASSLAQGFTEAFF | TGTGCCAGCAGCTTAGCACAGGGGTTCACTGAAGCTTTCTTT
TRBJ2-7 | TRBD1 | NA | TRBV11-2 | CASSLFGQGDYEQYF | TGTGCCAGCAGCTTATTCGGACAGGGGGATTACGAGCAGTACTTC
TRBJ2-7 | TRBD2 | NA | TRBV19 | CASSIASGRLYEQYF | TGTGCCAGTAGTATAGCCAGCGGGAGGCTCTACGAGCAGTACTTC
TRBJ1-1 | TRBD1 | NA | TRBV5-1 | CASSPRRDRGRSGTEAFF | TGCGCCAGCAGCCCGAGGAGGGACAGGGGGCGCAGTGGCACTGAAGCTTTCTTT
TRBJ2-3 | NA | NA | TRBV6-1 | CASSGARVYFTDTQYF | TGTGCCAGCAGTGGTGCAAGAGTCTACTTCACAGATACGCAGTATTTT
TRBJ1-2 | TRBD1 | NA | TRBV4-1 | CASSQEKGTGSYGYTF | TGCGCCAGCAGCCAAGAGAAGGGGACAGGGTCCTATGGCTACACCTTC
TRBJ2-2 | TRBD1 | NA | TRBV5-1 | CASSAGTGGRFTNTGELFF | TGCGCCAGCAGCGCCGGGACAGGGGGCCGCTTTACGAACACCGGGGAGCTGTTTTTT
TRBJ2-3 | TRBD1 | once | TRBV5-1 | CASSLSDRMQYF | TGCGCCAGCAGCTTGTCGGACAGGATGCAGTATTTT
TRBJ1-4 | NA | NA | TRBV19 | CASNQGGWFAKLFF | TGTGCCAGTAACCAAGGGGGTTGGTTTGCAAAACTGTTTTTT
TRBJ1-1 | NA | NA | TRBV3-1/TRBV3-2 | CASSLPTMNTEAFF | TGTGCCAGCAGCCTCCCGACAATGAACACTGAAGCTTTCTTT
TRBJ1-2 | TRBD1 | NA | TRBV6-6 | CASSTRGQPAYGYTF | TGTGCCAGCAGTACCCGGGGACAGCCAGCATATGGCTACACCTTC
TRBJ1-5 | NA | NA | TRBV6-2/TRBV6-3 | CASSSGQRFLQPQHF | TGTGCCAGCAGTTCGGGTCAGAGGTTCCTTCAGCCCCAGCATTTT
TRBJ2-5 | TRBD1 | NA | TRBV19 | CATTGTGSITETQYF | TGTGCCACCACAGGGACAGGGAGTATTACTGAGACCCAGTACTTC
TRBJ2-7 | TRBD2 | NA | TRBV11-2 | CASSSSSGGAYEQYF | TGTGCCAGCAGCTCTTCTAGCGGGGGGGCCTACGAGCAGTACTTC
TRBJ1-3 | TRBD1 | NA | TRBV5-1 | CASSPKEQGAPGNTIYF | TGCGCCAGCAGCCCCAAGGAACAGGGGGCTCCTGGAAACACCATATATTTT
TRBJ2-3 | TRBD1 | NA | TRBV19 | CASSVGTASTDTQYF | TGTGCCAGTAGTGTCGGGACAGCTAGCACAGATACGCAGTATTTT
TRBJ1-5 | NA | few | TRBV28 | CASSRGGEIYSNQPQHF | TGTGCCAGCAGCCGGGGGGGGGAGATCTATAGCAATCAGCCCCAGCATTTT
TRBJ2-7 | NA | NA | TRBV7-2 | CASSLVGGVREQYF | TGTGCCAGCAGCTTAGTCGGGGGAGTGAGGGAGCAGTACTTC
TRBJ1-2 | TRBD1 | NA | TRBV6-6 | CASRTGAENYGYTF | TGTGCCAGCAGGACAGGGGCCGAGAACTATGGCTACACCTTC
TRBJ1-2 | NA | once | TRBV6-5 | CASSPQGRANYGYTF | TGTGCCAGCAGCCCACAGGGACGAGCTAACTATGGCTACACCTTC
TRBJ2-1 | NA | few | TRBV5-1 | CASSLTANPLDEQFF | TGCGCCAGCAGCTTGACAGCAAACCCCTTGGATGAGCAGTTCTTC
TRBJ2-7 | TRBD2 | NA | TRBV2 | CASMTGARGRTNSYEQYF | TGTGCCAGCATGACCGGGGCACGCGGGAGGACGAACTCCTACGAGCAGTACTTC
TRBJ2-1 | TRBD2 | NA | TRBV10-3 | CAISEWASGKDEQFF | TGTGCCATCAGTGAGTGGGCTAGCGGGAAAGATGAGCAGTTCTTC
TRBJ1-2 | TRBD1 | few | TRBV3-1/TRBV3-2 | CASSQLGQGLYGYTF | TGTGCCAGCAGCCAATTGGGACAGGGCCTCTATGGCTACACCTTC
TRBJ2-2 | NA | NA | TRBV11-3 | CASSLEWRGRTGELFF | TGTGCCAGCAGCTTAGAGTGGAGGGGGCGGACCGGGGAGCTGTTTTTT
TRBJ2-2 | NA | NA | TRBV3-1/TRBV3-2 | CASSQAVNTGELFF | TGTGCCAGCAGCCAAGCAGTGAACACCGGGGAGCTGTTTTTT
TRBJ1-2 | NA | few | TRBV25-1 | CASSELGANYGYTF | TGTGCCAGCAGTGAGCTTGGAGCTAACTATGGCTACACCTTC
TRBJ1-6 | NA | NA | TRBV3-1/TRBV3-2 | CASSQDLRRNSPLHF | TGTGCCAGCAGCCAAGATCTGCGTCGTAATTCACCCCTCCACTTT
TRBJ2-1 | NA | NA | TRBV14 | CASSQFRGEQFF | TGTGCCAGCAGCCAATTTCGGGGGGAGCAGTTCTTC
TRBJ1-5 | NA | NA | TRBV15 | CATSRVVTASNQPQHF | TGTGCCACCAGCAGAGTTGTTACAGCAAGCAATCAGCCCCAGCATTTT
TRBJ2-3 | TRBD2 | NA | TRBV15 | CATSRDWGGTDTQYF | TGTGCCACCAGCAGAGATTGGGGGGGTACAGATACGCAGTATTTT
TRBJ2-3 | TRBD1 | NA | TRBV6-5 | CASSHRDRGTDTQYF | TGTGCCAGCAGCCACCGGGACAGGGGCACAGATACGCAGTATTTT
TRBJ1-1 | NA | few | TRBV6-1 | CASSEQGGEDENTEAFF | TGTGCCAGCAGTGAACAGGGAGGGGAGGATGAAAACACTGAAGCTTTCTTT
TRBJ2-3 | NA | NA | TRBV7-9 | CASSHTAGSTTDTQYF | TGTGCCAGCAGCCATACGGCAGGGTCGACTACAGATACGCAGTATTTT
TRBJ1-5 | NA | NA | TRBV3-1/TRBV3-2 | CASSLGQTYSNQPQHF | TGTGCCAGCAGTCTTGGACAGACCTATAGCAATCAGCCCCAGCATTTT
TRBJ1-4 | NA | once | TRBV10-3 | CAISESKFGGATNEKLFF | TGTGCCATCAGTGAGTCGAAGTTCGGGGGAGCAACTAATGAAAAACTGTTTTTT
TRBJ1-1 | TRBD1 | NA | TRBV6-5 | CASSSRGQVNTEAFF | TGTGCCAGCAGCAGCCGCGGACAGGTAAACACTGAAGCTTTCTTT
TRBJ2-1 | NA | NA | TRBV6-5 | CASSYVTGRSYNEQFF | TGTGCCAGCAGTTACGTTACGGGGAGGTCTTACAATGAGCAGTTCTTC
TRBJ2-1 | NA | NA | TRBV11-2 | CASSLGGGDEQFF | TGTGCCAGCAGCTTAGGTGGGGGCGATGAGCAGTTCTTC
TRBJ2-3 | NA | NA | TRBV10-2 | CASKVNPVGTDTQYF | TGCGCCAGCAAAGTGAACCCCGTCGGGACAGATACGCAGTATTTT
TRBJ1-2 | NA | NA | TRBV9 | CASSANRNHYGYTF | TGTGCCAGCAGCGCAAACAGAAACCACTATGGCTACACCTTC
TRBJ2-1 | TRBD1 | NA | TRBV27 | CASSYQGAAYNEQFF | TGTGCCAGCAGTTATCAGGGGGCCGCCTACAATGAGCAGTTCTTC
TRBJ2-7 | TRBD2 | NA | TRBV7-6 | CASSQTSGHYEQYF | TGTGCCAGCAGCCAGACTAGCGGCCACTACGAGCAGTACTTC
TRBJ1-5 | NA | once | TRBV15 | CATSREAGDGQPQHF | TGTGCCACCAGCAGAGAGGCGGGAGACGGTCAGCCCCAGCATTTT
TRBJ2-6 | NA | NA | TRBV3-1/TRBV3-2 | CASSPRDSGANVLTF | TGTGCCAGCAGCCCCCGGGACTCTGGGGCCAACGTCCTGACTTTC
TRBJ1-1 | NA | few | TRBV10-3 | CAISQGLNTEAFF | TGTGCCATCAGTCAGGGGTTGAACACTGAAGCTTTCTTT
TRBJ1-2 | NA | NA | TRBV6-5 | CASSKRQTVRIGYTF | TGTGCCAGCAGTAAGCGACAGACGGTGAGGATCGGCTACACCTTC
TRBJ2-7 | NA | few | TRBV3-1/TRBV3-2 | CASSQDYVREQYF | TGTGCCAGCAGCCAAGATTACGTGAGGGAGCAGTACTTC
TRBJ1-1 | TRBD1 | NA | TRBV11-3 | CASSKGQANTEAFF | TGTGCCAGCAGCAAGGGACAGGCGAACACTGAAGCTTTCTTT
TRBJ2-2 | TRBD1 | NA | TRBV18 | CASSPRTGVSGELFF | TGTGCCAGCTCACCACGGACAGGGGTTTCCGGGGAGCTGTTTTTT
TRBJ1-1 | NA | NA | TRBV4-2 | CASSQGAAGNTEAFF | TGTGCCAGCAGCCAAGGTGCGGCGGGCAACACTGAAGCTTTCTTT
TRBJ1-5 | NA | NA | TRBV19 | CASARDSSNQPQHF | TGTGCCAGTGCTCGTGACAGTAGCAATCAGCCCCAGCATTTT
TRBJ1-5 | NA | NA | TRBV19 | CASSIGGTEYSNQPQHF | TGTGCCAGTAGTATTGGCGGGACGGAATATAGCAATCAGCCCCAGCATTTT
TRBJ1-2 | TRBD1 | NA | TRBV2 | CASIRQGAPGAYGYTF | TGTGCCAGCATACGACAGGGGGCTCCCGGGGCCTATGGCTACACCTTC
TRBJ2-7 | NA | once | TRBV7-9 | CASSLMADTYEQYF | TGTGCCAGCAGCTTAATGGCCGATACCTACGAGCAGTACTTC
TRBJ1-1 | TRBD1 | NA | TRBV7-2 | CASSFLTGGFRGNTEAFF | TGTGCCAGCAGCTTCCTCACAGGGGGCTTTAGGGGGAACACTGAAGCTTTCTTT
TRBJ2-7 | TRBD2 | NA | TRBV28 | CASGTSYPEQYF | TGTGCCAGCGGGACTAGCTACCCCGAGCAGTACTTC
TRBJ1-1 | NA | NA | TRBV6-5 | CASSYSSSRSEAFF | TGTGCCAGCAGTTACTCGTCGAGTCGGAGTGAAGCTTTCTTT